This T cell receptor beta chain derives from a study of cytomegalovirus exposure and HLA in healthy donors. Overall study results and limits: In vitro, a few CMV-associated chains proved specific for CMV antigens. As immune exposure information, only CMV serostatus was available.

As concerns this clone: The antigen remains undetermined.

This CDR3 is built from 16 residues. Germline V gene data show CDR1 as SGHDT and CDR2 as YYEEEE. J gave up 1 base and V 2 bases, and 4 bases lay outside the gene matches. PCR used 60 Vbeta primers and 13 Jbeta primers. In the original workflow: An analysis performed later counted around 86 million unique TCR beta chains (roughly 10 million of them shared). Assay used: immunoSEQ multiplex PCR; TCRdb lists only in-frame clones, some missing. D and trimming come from the DNA, and the V and J calls and clone size come from that table. Here the sample spans 120,000 to 150,000 clones, about 80% being singletons.

Sequenced input: PBMCs. The chain has TRBV5-6 and TRBJ2-2; 8 bases match TRBD1. This sequence was found in a man aged 25-45 years in good health and CMV-seronegative. CDR3 nucleotide sequence: TGTGCCAGCAGCTTTAGACAGGGGATGAACACCGGGGAGCTGTTTTTT. Residues: CASSFRQGMNTGELFF. Filled out from reference TRBV5-6 and TRBJ2-2, the complete variable domain reads DAGVTQSPTHLIKTRGQQVTLRCSPKSGHDTVSWYQQALGQGPQFIFQYYEEEERQRGNFPDRFSGHQFPNYSSELNVNALLLGDSALYLCASSFRQGMNTGELFFGEGSRLTVL.